Following are 29 T cell receptor beta chains from one sample sequenced in a study of T cell responses to AZD1222 COVID-19 vaccine. Only in-frame clones appear in the TCRdb table, and some are missing; sequencing was by immunoSEQ multiplex PCR. The repertoire holds about 160,000 clones, with around 90% as singletons. This specimen consisted of peripheral blood, obtained 28 days after the second AZD1222 dose. Every receptor here comes from an adult who received the AZD1222 COVID-19 vaccine.

The chain links TRBV29-1 to TRBJ1-1, with 9 bases aligning to TRBD1. Per the germline V gene, CDR1 is SQVTM and CDR2 is ANQGSEA. V was pared by 7 bases and J by 6 bases, with 9 bases of the junction left unmatched. This CDR3 has 13 amino acids. CDR3 DNA sequence: TGCAGCGCCGCGGGACAGGGTTGGGCTGAAGCTTTCTTT. Amino acid sequence: CSAAGQGWAEAFF.

V and J are TRBV25-1 and TRBJ2-1, with 15 bases identical to TRBD2. Germline V gives CDR1 MGHDK, CDR2 SYGVNS. V gave up 3 bases and J gave up 7 bases; unmatched junction bases: 10. The CDR3 totals 18 residues. The CDR3 reads CASSDIGLAGGPRNEQFF. The CDR3 bases are TGTGCCAGCAGTGATATCGGACTAGCGGGAGGGCCGCGAAATGAGCAGTTCTTC.

The genes are TRBV29-1 and TRBJ2-7, with 7 bases fitting TRBD2. Germline V gene sequence: CDR1 SQVTM, CDR2 ANQGSEA. J lost 0 bases, V lost 5 bases, and 7 bases had no gene match. The CDR3 covers 14 residues. CDR3 in DNA: TGCAGCGTTAGGGCTAGCGGTAGCTCCTACGAGCAGTACTTC. Encoded protein: CSVRASGSSYEQYF.

This rearrangement joins TRBV15 to TRBJ2-7, with no clear D. V was clipped by 0 bases and J by 1 base, with 16 bases between them. The germline V gene has CDR1 LNHNV and CDR2 YYDKDF (reference sequence). The CDR3 runs to 17 residues. The DNA of the CDR3 is TGTGCCACCAGCAGAGATAGTGCCTTTCCGCCTTCCTACGAGCAGTACTTC. It is translated as CATSRDSAFPPSYEQYF.

Notes on this clone: The same CDR3 can be traced to other DNA sequences in this sample. This sequence joins TRBV18 and TRBJ2-7; TRBD1 is a possible D gene (5 bases). The CDR3 runs to 12 residues. Germline V gene data show CDR1 as KGHSH and CDR2 as LQKENI. V was shortened by 3 bases and J by 5 bases, with 8 bases between the two germline ends. CDR3 sequence: CASSPQGHEQYF. The CDR3 DNA is TGTGCCAGCTCACCCCAGGGCCACGAGCAGTACTTC.

CDR3: CASSLSSGGTDTQYF. The CDR3 region has the DNA TGTGCCAGCAGCTTGTCTAGCGGTGGCACAGATACGCAGTATTTT. The V and J genes are TRBV13 and TRBJ2-3; 7 bases map to TRBD2. The CDR3 is made up of 15 amino acids. The ends lost 3 bases at V and 1 base at J; junction bases unmatched: 4. Germline V lookup: CDR1 PRHDT, CDR2 FYEKMQ (reference sequence).

The chain recombines TRBV7-9 with TRBJ2-7, with 7 nucleotides matching TRBD2. CDR3 size: 14 residues. Per germline, CDR1 SEHNR and CDR2 FQNEAQ (reference sequence). V was pared by 5 bases and J by 2 bases, with 6 bases of the junction left unmatched. The CDR3 DNA reads TGTGCCAGCAGCGAGCTAGCGGCCGCCTACGAGCAGTACTTC. It codes for CASSELAAAYEQYF.

The chain recombines TRBV5-4 with TRBJ2-7; the match to TRBD2 covers 7 bases. V lost 5 bases and J lost 4; bases outside the gene matches: 9. The CDR3 totals 14 residues. Germline V CDR1 and CDR2: SGHNT, YYREEE (reference sequence). The CDR3 protein is CASSFRDYTYEQYF. The CDR3 DNA reads TGTGCCAGCAGTTTCCGGGACTATACTTACGAGCAGTACTTC.

The chain carries TRBV10-3 and TRBJ2-2; no clear D gene. V was cut by 9 bases and J by 2 bases, with 10 bases left in between. The CDR3 is 13 residues long. Germline loops: CDR1 ENHRY, CDR2 SYGVKD. CDR3 region: CAIGIRNTGELFF. The CDR3 coding sequence is TGTGCCATTGGTATTAGAAACACCGGGGAGCTGTTTTTT.

The rearrangement joins TRBV5-6 to TRBJ2-3; 8 nucleotides line up with TRBD1. The CDR3 runs 16 residues. Per the germline V gene, CDR1 is SGHDT and CDR2 is YYEEEE. The trim removed 4 bases at V and 3 bases at J, leaving 10 bases unmatched. The CDR3 DNA is TGTGCCAGCAGCATCGACAGGGGCGGTTATACAGATACGCAGTATTTT. It translates to CASSIDRGGYTDTQYF.

V usage is TRBV6-1 and J usage is TRBJ1-6; D not certain. The CDR3 extends over 13 amino acids. Germline CDR1 MNHNS, CDR2 SASEGT. V lost 2 bases and J lost 9, with 8 bases in between. Here the CDR3 DNA reads TGTGCCAGCAGTGAATTTCCGGGTTCACCCCTCCACTTT. Translated, it gives CASSEFPGSPLHF.

A few counts support this clone. The V gene is TRBV18, the J gene TRBJ1-5; D is ambiguous. The CDR3 covers 14 residues. CDR1 is KGHSH, CDR2 LQKENI, per germline. V lost 6 bases and J lost 1, with 10 bases in between. Here the CDR3 reads CASSTETSNQPQHF. CDR3 DNA sequence: TGTGCCAGCTCCACAGAAACGAGCAATCAGCCCCAGCATTTT.

J is TRBJ2-6 and V is TRBV27; TRBD1 is a possible D gene (6 bases). The CDR3 is 14 residues long. Germline CDR1 reads MNHEY; CDR2 reads SMNVEV (reference sequence). Trimming took off 6 bases at V and 4 bases at J, with 10 bases between the two ends. CDR3 protein: CASSRGQGANVLTF. CDR3 nucleotide sequence: TGTGCCAGCAGCCGAGGACAGGGGGCCAACGTCCTGACTTTC. The full variable domain, completed using reference TRBV27 and TRBJ2-6, is EAQVTQNPRYLITVTGKKLTVTCSQNMNHEYMSWYRQDPGLGLRQIYYSMNVEVTDKGDVPEGYKVSRKEKRNFPLILESPSPNQTSLYFCASSRGQGANVLTFGAGSRLTVL.

The chain is built from TRBV11-2 and TRBJ2-5; 7 bases map to TRBD1. Trimming cost V 2 bases and J 5 bases; bases outside gene matches: 8. The germline V gene has CDR1 SGHAT and CDR2 FQNNGV. This CDR3 is 15 amino acids long. In DNA, the CDR3 is TGTGCCAGCAGCTTAAGACAGGGTCTTGGGGAGACCCAGTACTTC. This codes for CASSLRQGLGETQYF.

V and J are TRBV7-3 and TRBJ1-1; possibly TRBD1 for D (5 bases). Looked up from germline, CDR1 is SGHTA and CDR2 is FQGTGA. V was clipped by 1 base and J by 6 bases, with 12 bases between them. The CDR3 has 14 residues. The CDR3 region has the DNA TGTGCCAGCAGCTTAAGCAGGGAGTCGGCTGAAGCTTTCTTT. Its protein product is CASSLSRESAEAFF.

The V gene is TRBV3-1 (or the pseudogene TRBV3-2), the J gene TRBJ1-6; D remains ambiguous. The germline V gene has CDR1 LGHDT and CDR2 YNNKEL (reference sequence). Trimming removed 2 bases from V and 10 bases from J, with 9 bases in between. This CDR3 comprises 13 residues. DNA for the CDR3: TGTGCCAGCAGCCAAAGTGAGAGGTCACCCCTCCACTTT. Protein sequence: CASSQSERSPLHF.

The chain uses TRBV28 and TRBJ1-4; unclear D gene. Trimming cost V 2 bases and J 10 bases, with 5 bases left between them. Germline V gene data show CDR1 as MDHEN and CDR2 as SYDVKM. The CDR3 is 11 amino acids. Written as DNA, the CDR3 is TGTGCCAGCAGTTTAGAGGGAAAACTGTTTTTT. Translation: CASSLEGKLFF.

The chain is built from TRBV24-1 and TRBJ2-3; D possibly corresponds to TRBD2 (5 bases). CDR3 size: 14 residues. CDR1 is KGHDR, CDR2 SFDVKD, per germline. Trimming left V 4 bases short and J 4 bases short, with 11 bases between. This CDR3 reads CATSDLSGADTQYF. CDR3 DNA: TGTGCCACCAGTGACCTGTCCGGGGCAGATACGCAGTATTTT.

V and J are TRBV6-1 and TRBJ2-3, with D perhaps TRBD2 (8 bases). The CDR3 runs to 17 residues. V was shortened by 2 bases and J by 5 bases, with 20 bases between the two germline ends. Per germline, CDR1 MNHNS and CDR2 SASEGT. CDR3 DNA: TGTGCCAGCAGTGAAAGGGGGCGAGCGGGAGTAGGAGATACGCAGTATTTT. Translation gives CASSERGRAGVGDTQYF.

The V and J genes are TRBV4-3 and TRBJ1-6; D not certain. The CDR3 spans 18 residues. Trimming stripped 0 bases from V and 3 bases from J, with 15 bases between. CDR1 LGHNA and CDR2 YSLEER come from the germline V gene. The CDR3 bases are TGCGCCAGCAGCCAAGATCCGACCGGACCGGACTATAATTCACCCCTCCACTTT. This sequence encodes CASSQDPTGPDYNSPLHF.

V gene TRBV19 combines with J gene TRBJ2-5; weak D call: TRBD2 (6 bases). Germline-derived CDR1 and CDR2 are LNHDA and SQIVND (reference sequence). Trimming removed 2 bases from V and 2 bases from J, with 12 bases in between. CDR3 length equals 15 residues. The CDR3 protein is CASSISGARQETQYF. The CDR3 DNA reads as TGTGCCAGTAGTATATCGGGAGCGAGGCAAGAGACCCAGTACTTC.

This chain connects TRBV7-3 to TRBJ1-1; D call uncertain. CDR1 SGHTA and CDR2 FQGTGA come from the germline V gene. Trimming pared 1 base from V and 0 bases from J, leaving 12 bases between. This CDR3 is 16 amino acids long. This CDR3 reads CASSLIADGLNTEAFF. The CDR3 bases are TGTGCCAGCAGCTTAATAGCAGATGGACTGAACACTGAAGCTTTCTTT.

V and J are TRBV3-1 (or the pseudogene TRBV3-2) and TRBJ2-3, with TRBD2 matching over 10 bases. CDR1 and CDR2 from the germline V gene are LGHDT and YNNKEL (reference sequence). V gave up 4 bases and J gave up 3 bases; unmatched junction bases: 13. This CDR3 contains 18 residues. CDR3 bases: TGTGCCAGCAGCCCACCCTCTCCTAGCGGGAGTCTGACAGATACGCAGTATTTT. Translation gives CASSPPSPSGSLTDTQYF.

The rearrangement joins TRBV19 to TRBJ1-5; D perhaps matches TRBD1 (6 bases). The CDR3 runs 16 residues. V was shortened by 5 bases and J by 4 bases, with 18 bases between the two germline ends. Germline lookup yields CDR1 LNHDA and CDR2 SQIVND (reference sequence). The CDR3 coding sequence is TGTGCCAGTAGTCCCGTTTGGGGGCGCGGGAATCAGCCCCAGCATTTT. Translated, it gives CASSPVWGRGNQPQHF.

This chain connects TRBV7-3 to TRBJ2-5, with D uncertain. The ends were cut back, 1 base at V and 5 bases at J, with 8 bases in the middle. Germline V gene sequence: CDR1 SGHTA, CDR2 FQGTGA. This CDR3 has 13 residues. CDR3 protein: CASSLREGETQYF. The CDR3 DNA follows: TGTGCCAGCAGCTTAAGAGAAGGGGAGACCCAGTACTTC.

The rearrangement uses TRBV5-8 and TRBJ2-3; TRBD2 agrees at 12 bases. The length of the CDR3 is 19 residues. Unmatched junction bases numbered 12, after V lost 4 bases and J lost 0 bases. Germline V gene data show CDR1 as SGHTS and CDR2 as YDEGEE. The CDR3 sequence is CASSRLAGATIFSTDTQYF. The CDR3 DNA follows: TGTGCCAGCAGCCGACTAGCGGGAGCCACGATTTTTAGCACAGATACGCAGTATTTT.

V and J are TRBV20-1 and TRBJ2-1; no firm D call. The ends were cut back, 3 bases at V and 1 base at J, with 7 bases in the middle. The CDR3 loop spans 13 amino acids. The germline V gene has CDR1 DFQATT and CDR2 SNEGSKA (reference sequence). The CDR3 nucleotides are TGCAGTGCTAGTTTGCCTTCCTACAATGAGCAGTTCTTC. Protein product: CSASLPSYNEQFF.

The chain combines TRBV9 with TRBJ1-2, with 8 bases fitting TRBD1. Germline assignment: CDR1 SGDLS and CDR2 YYNGEE. Losses at the gene ends were 0 bases for V and 1 base for J; bases not matched to a gene: 8. The CDR3 has 17 amino acids. The CDR3 sequence is CASSVAGTGNYNYGYTF. The CDR3 nucleotides are TGTGCCAGCAGCGTAGCTGGGACAGGAAACTATAACTATGGCTACACCTTC.

The chain recombines TRBV12-3 or TRBV12-4 with TRBJ1-1; a possible D gene is TRBD1 (5 bases). The CDR3 consists of 13 residues. V shed 7 bases and J shed 2 bases, with 11 bases lying between them. The CDR3 nucleotides read TGTGCCAGCACCTCGACAGTTAACACTGAAGCTTTCTTT. Protein product: CASTSTVNTEAFF.